These 18 T cell receptor beta chains came from one sample sequenced in a study of blood T cell repertoires in COVID-19. Profiled with immunoSEQ multiplex PCR; TCRdb holds only in-frame clones, not every one. The sample holds about 200,000 clones, about 88% seen once. Sequenced material: peripheral blood. These receptors all stem from a woman in her 50s with COVID-19, enrolled during active disease.

This clone was recorded once. This chain connects TRBV30 to TRBJ1-5; D gene ambiguous. Germline CDR1 is GTSNPN and CDR2 is SVGIG (reference sequence). The ends were cut back, 2 bases at V and 4 bases at J, with 9 bases in the middle. The CDR3 runs to 13 residues. The CDR3 DNA follows: TGTGCCTGGAGTCACGGTCAAAATCAGCCCCAGCATTTT. Encoded protein: CAWSHGQNQPQHF. Based on the CDR3 plus reference TRBV30 and TRBJ1-5, the full variable domain is SQTIHQWPATLVQPVGSPLSLECTVEGTSNPNLYWYRQAAGRGLQLLFYSVGIGQISSEVPQNLSASRPQDRQFILSSKKLLLSDSGFYLCAWSHGQNQPQHFGDGTRLSIL.

CDR3 sequence: CASSPVGRGAYNEQFF. Here the CDR3 DNA reads TGTGCCAGCAGCCCTGTCGGACGGGGGGCCTACAATGAGCAGTTCTTC. J is TRBJ2-1 and V is TRBV7-7, with 7 bases matching TRBD2. The trim removed 5 bases at V and 2 bases at J, leaving 9 bases unmatched. Per the germline V gene, CDR1 is SSHAT and CDR2 is FNYEAQ (reference sequence). The CDR3 spans 16 residues.

This clone occurred a few times. The J gene is TRBJ1-5, the V gene TRBV7-8; tentative D call: TRBD1 (5 bases). The CDR3 sequence is 15 residues long. The germline CDR1 and CDR2 sequences are SGHVS and FQNEAQ. Trimming stripped 8 bases from V and 0 bases from J, with 14 bases between. CDR3: CASRQGIGSNQPQHF. CDR3 DNA sequence: TGTGCCAGCCGGCAGGGCATTGGTAGCAATCAGCCCCAGCATTTT.

The rearrangement links TRBV24-1 to TRBJ1-1; tentatively, D is TRBD1 (5 bases). This CDR3 is built from 12 residues. V lost 4 bases and J lost 6, with 8 bases in between. Germline V gene data show CDR1 as KGHDR and CDR2 as SFDVKD. CDR3 loop: CATSDRQSEAFF. CDR3 DNA: TGTGCCACCAGTGACCGACAGTCTGAAGCTTTCTTT.

V and J are TRBV3-1 (or the pseudogene TRBV3-2) and TRBJ2-2; 9 positions match TRBD2. Germline loops: CDR1 LGHDT, CDR2 YNNKEL (reference sequence). V shed 0 bases and J 4 bases; nucleotides not matched to a gene: 6. The CDR3 runs 17 residues. This CDR3 reads CASSQDRGTSITGELFF. The DNA for the CDR3 is TGTGCCAGCAGCCAAGATAGGGGGACTAGCATCACCGGGGAGCTGTTTTTT.

Written as DNA, the CDR3 is TGCAGCGTTGAAATCCACGTGACAGGGAACAATCAGCCCCAGCATTTT. Protein product: CSVEIHVTGNNQPQHF. The V gene is TRBV29-1, the J gene TRBJ1-5; TRBD1 aligns across 7 bases. J was trimmed by 3 bases and V by 2 bases; bases with no gene match: 10. There are 16 residues in the CDR3. Germline CDR1 is SQVTM and CDR2 is ANQGSEA.

This clone has just a few counts. V and J are TRBV27 and TRBJ1-6; D might be TRBD1 (6 bases). The CDR3 consists of 15 residues. Trimming stripped 3 bases from V and 7 bases from J, with 13 bases between. Germline V lookup: CDR1 MNHEY, CDR2 SMNVEV (reference sequence). CDR3 bases: TGTGCCAGCAGTTTTTCAGGGGCCGGAAATTCACCCCTCCACTTT. Amino acid sequence: CASSFSGAGNSPLHF.

The chain recombines TRBV6-5 with TRBJ2-5; weak D call: TRBD1 (6 bases). There are 15 residues in the CDR3. V was trimmed by 7 bases and J by 5 bases, leaving 20 bases between them. Germline CDR1 and CDR2: MNHEY and SVGAGI. The CDR3 protein is CASNSAGTTGETQYF. Here the CDR3 DNA reads TGTGCCAGCAACTCAGCCGGGACAACAGGGGAGACCCAGTACTTC.

This chain connects TRBV7-9 to TRBJ2-1; D gene uncertain. Germline V gene sequence: CDR1 SEHNR, CDR2 FQNEAQ (reference sequence). The germline V and J ends were trimmed by 8 bases and 6 bases, with 17 bases remaining between them. CDR3 size: 14 residues. The CDR3 nucleotides are TGTGCCAGCCGCCTCTCAATCTCCGGCAATGAGCAGTTCTTC. Translated: CASRLSISGNEQFF.

This clone has just one count. The rearrangement links TRBV19 to TRBJ2-2; 8 bases are a match to TRBD1. This CDR3 spans 15 amino acids. Trimming cost V 3 bases and J 4 bases; bases outside gene matches: 4. Germline values: CDR1 LNHDA, CDR2 SQIVND (reference sequence). DNA for the CDR3: TGTGCCAGTAGTATGGTGGGACAGGCCACCGGGGAGCTGTTTTTT. Translation gives CASSMVGQATGELFF.

The chain combines TRBV27 with TRBJ2-1; no clear D. From germline, CDR1 is MNHEY and CDR2 SMNVEV (reference sequence). This CDR3 spans 15 amino acids. V was pared by 0 bases and J by 0 bases, with 6 bases between. The CDR3 bases are TGTGCCAGCAGTTTATCTGCCAGCTCCTACAATGAGCAGTTCTTC. This codes for CASSLSASSYNEQFF.

The chain combines TRBV3-1 (or the pseudogene TRBV3-2) with TRBJ1-2, with D possibly matching TRBD1 (6 bases). The CDR3 totals 16 residues. V was trimmed by 3 bases and J by 4 bases, leaving 18 bases between them. CDR1 is LGHDT and CDR2 is YNNKEL in the germline V gene (reference sequence). CDR3 amino acids: CASSHPPWDTSYGYTF. The DNA of the CDR3 is TGTGCCAGCAGCCACCCCCCTTGGGACACGTCCTATGGCTACACCTTC.

V and J are TRBV19 and TRBJ2-7; 7 positions agree with TRBD1. The CDR3 is 13 residues long. CDR1 is LNHDA and CDR2 is SQIVND in the germline V gene (reference sequence). Unmatched junction bases numbered 4, after V lost 4 bases and J lost 4 bases. In DNA form, the CDR3 reads TGTGCCAGTAGTAGGGACAGATTGTACGAGCAGTACTTC. Protein product: CASSRDRLYEQYF.

This rearrangement joins TRBV5-1 to TRBJ2-1; 9 positions agree with TRBD1. V dropped 4 bases and J dropped 6; count of bases not matched to a gene: 8. This CDR3 has 15 amino acids. The germline gives CDR1 SGHRS, CDR2 YFSETQ. CDR3 region: CASSIGQGRSNEQFF. The CDR3 DNA reads TGCGCCAGCAGCATTGGACAGGGGAGGAGCAATGAGCAGTTCTTC.

J is TRBJ2-7 and V is TRBV28, with 7 bases aligning to TRBD1. Germline V CDR1 and CDR2: MDHEN, SYDVKM. CDR3 length: 16 amino acids. With 4 bases clipped from V and 4 bases from J, the junction kept 13 bases outside the gene matches. The CDR3 loop is CASSSTRDSLSYEQYV. The CDR3, as DNA: TGTGCCAGCAGTTCTACCCGGGACAGCCTAAGTTACGAGCAGTACGTC.

The chain employs TRBV5-1 and TRBJ2-7; 8 positions agree with TRBD1. J was trimmed by 5 bases and V by 1 base; bases with no gene match: 5. Germline assignment: CDR1 SGHRS and CDR2 YFSETQ. This CDR3 spans 14 amino acids. CDR3 nucleotide sequence: TGCGCCAGCAGCTTGCTGCCAGGGGGCCACGAGCAGTACTTC. Protein sequence: CASSLLPGGHEQYF.

The rearrangement links TRBV7-7 to TRBJ2-3; D is undetermined. This CDR3 contains 15 residues. Germline values: CDR1 SSHAT, CDR2 FNYEAQ (reference sequence). V shed 4 bases and J shed 0 bases, with 11 bases lying between them. CDR3 coding DNA: TGTGCCAGCAGCTCGTCTCTGTCTAGCACAGATACGCAGTATTTT. Residues: CASSSSLSSTDTQYF.

The chain uses TRBV14 and TRBJ1-1, with D uncertain. Trimming pared 1 base from V and 3 bases from J, leaving 6 bases between. The CDR3 extends over 13 amino acids. Per germline, CDR1 SGHDN and CDR2 FVKESK. The CDR3 region has the DNA TGTGCCAGCAGCCAAGTTTGGCACACTGAAGCTTTCTTT. This gives the protein CASSQVWHTEAFF.